This T cell receptor (beta chain) was identified in a study of cytomegalovirus exposure and HLA in healthy donors. Study results and limitations: Presence/absence analysis assumed near-uniform sequencing depth across donors.

Note on this clone: What it recognizes is unknown.

PCR employed 60 Vbeta and 13 Jbeta primers. This table comes from immunoSEQ multiplex PCR, and its TCRdb copy is limited to in-frame clones, with some not included. The table has 150,000 to 200,000 clones, roughly 79% seen once. Each donor's status was that of a healthy bone marrow donor. This CDR3 contains 14 residues. Trimming stripped 10 bases from V and 4 bases from J, with 19 bases between. The receptor comes from a woman in her thirties or forties in good health and CMV-seronegative. The rearrangement links TRBV23-1 to TRBJ2-5; TRBD2 might be the D (6 bases). TRBV23-1 is known as an ORF, though its function is uncertain. Material: PBMCs. The CDR3 nucleotides read TGCGCCACCCGTACGGGACTTACACTAGAGACCCAGTACTTC. Protein: CATRTGLTLETQYF.